This T cell receptor beta chain was sequenced during a study of OX40 agonist ivuxolimab in advanced cancers. Overall study findings and caveats: Nonresponders included some who also had low normalized T-cell clonal expansion. In the 0.1 to 3.0 mg/kg range, CD4+ and CD8+ blood T cells had expanded clonally by week 6.

The CDR3 is 13 residues long. Germline V gene lookup returns CDR1 SGHDT and CDR2 YYEEEE. Trimming pared 4 bases from V and 4 bases from J, leaving 9 bases between. A word on this clone: As yet, its antigen is unknown.

TCRdb's table, derived via immunoSEQ multiplex PCR, lists solely in-frame clones and lacks some. The data hold roughly 49,000 clones, with about 80% observed a single time. This specimen was CD4+ or CD8+ T cells sorted from blood, taken in a trial of the OX40 agonist ivuxolimab. This TCR was sampled from an adult with an advanced solid tumor such as melanoma, head and neck, liver or kidney cancer. The chain uses TRBV5-6 and TRBJ1-5; D is possibly TRBD1 (5 bases). The CDR3 spells CASSAGLNQPQHF. DNA for the CDR3: TGTGCCAGCAGCGCGGGGCTTAATCAGCCCCAGCATTTT.